This is a list of T cell receptor beta chains from one sample in a study of a mutant IDH1 vaccine in newly diagnosed glioma. Libraries were prepared by immunoSEQ multiplex PCR; TCRdb keeps only in-frame clonotypes and omits some of them. The sample contains 60,000 or so clones, 75% to 90% of which appear only once. Their recognized antigens are unknown. The specimen was PBMCs, collected from a glioma patient whose treatment included an IDH1 peptide vaccine. These receptors were collected from a woman aged 40-49 years with glioma. The CDR3 runs from the conserved cysteine through the conserved F or W. Fields, in order: D gene, clone size, J gene, V gene, CDR3 protein, CDR3 DNA. A D gene is named only where the DNA matches it firmly. Clone size is stated in some rows and not others, as once, few, many or a class when expanded.

D: .
size: .
J: TRBJ2-5
V: TRBV19
CDR3: CASSDTQETQYF
DNA: TGTGCCAGTAGCGACACCCAAGAGACCCAGTACTTC

D: .
size: .
J: TRBJ2-7
V: TRBV11-2
CDR3: CASSLVGGSRFEQYF
DNA: TGTGCCAGCAGCTTAGTTGGGGGGAGTCGATTCGAGCAGTACTTC

D: .
size: .
J: TRBJ1-1
V: TRBV19
CDR3: CASSIDRTNTEAFF
DNA: TGTGCCAGTAGTATCGACAGGACTAACACTGAAGCTTTCTTT

D: .
size: .
J: TRBJ2-4
V: TRBV13
CDR3: CASSPGVGGVNIQYF
DNA: TGTGCCAGCAGCCCGGGGGTTGGGGGAGTTAACATTCAGTACTTC

D: .
size: .
J: TRBJ2-5
V: TRBV29-1
CDR3: CSVGGFGETQYF
DNA: TGCAGCGTTGGAGGGTTCGGGGAGACCCAGTACTTC

D: .
size: .
J: TRBJ1-6
V: TRBV19
CDR3: CASSMKGGNSPLHF
DNA: TGTGCCAGTAGTATGAAGGGGGGCAATTCACCCCTCCACTTT

D: TRBD1
size: .
J: TRBJ1-6
V: TRBV5-4
CDR3: CASRSDRGVYNSPLHF
DNA: TGTGCCAGCAGGTCTGACAGGGGTGTTTATAATTCACCCCTCCACTTT

D: .
size: few
J: TRBJ1-1
V: TRBV7-9
CDR3: CASSLVGGQAEAFF
DNA: TGTGCCAGCAGCTTAGTGGGGGGGCAGGCTGAAGCTTTCTTT

D: .
size: .
J: TRBJ2-3
V: TRBV11-2
CDR3: CASSGGWGGDTQYF
DNA: TGTGCCAGCAGCGGAGGGTGGGGCGGAGATACGCAGTATTTT

D: .
size: .
J: TRBJ2-2
V: TRBV7-2
CDR3: CASSSRSGRELFF
DNA: TGTGCCAGCAGCTCTCGGTCGGGCCGGGAGCTGTTTTTT

D: .
size: .
J: TRBJ2-7
V: TRBV7-2
CDR3: CASSSRDGYEQYF
DNA: TGTGCCAGCAGCTCCCGGGACGGATACGAGCAGTACTTC

D: .
size: .
J: TRBJ1-5
V: TRBV10-1
CDR3: CAAGDSNQPQHF
DNA: TGCGCCGCAGGGGATAGCAATCAGCCCCAGCATTTT

D: .
size: few
J: TRBJ1-1
V: TRBV19
CDR3: CASSIAETLNTEAFF
DNA: TGTGCCAGTAGTATAGCAGAGACACTAAACACTGAAGCTTTCTTT

D: TRBD1
size: .
J: TRBJ1-1
V: TRBV6-5
CDR3: CASSYQPTGRNTEAFF
DNA: TGTGCCAGCAGTTATCAACCGACAGGGCGGAACACTGAAGCTTTCTTT

D: TRBD1
size: .
J: TRBJ1-5
V: TRBV7-8
CDR3: CASSLDPGQGYQPQHF
DNA: TGTGCCAGCAGCTTAGATCCGGGACAGGGGTATCAGCCCCAGCATTTT

D: .
size: .
J: TRBJ1-6
V: TRBV18
CDR3: CASSPSNSPLHF
DNA: TGTGCCAGCTCCCCCAGTAATTCACCCCTCCACTTT

D: TRBD1
size: .
J: TRBJ1-1
V: TRBV5-6
CDR3: CASSSRDRAITEAFF
DNA: TGTGCCAGCAGCTCCCGAGACAGGGCGATCACTGAAGCTTTCTTT

D: .
size: .
J: TRBJ2-5
V: TRBV14
CDR3: CASSQEWETQYF
DNA: TGTGCCAGCAGCCAAGAGTGGGAGACCCAGTACTTC

D: TRBD1
size: once
J: TRBJ1-3
V: TRBV6-5
CDR3: CASSYTGTGGGNTIYF
DNA: TGTGCCAGCAGTTACACCGGGACAGGGGGTGGAAACACCATATATTTT

D: .
size: .
J: TRBJ2-7
V: TRBV6-5
CDR3: CASIERVHTYEQYF
DNA: TGTGCCAGCATCGAGCGGGTGCATACCTACGAGCAGTACTTC

D: TRBD1
size: .
J: TRBJ2-2
V: TRBV5-1
CDR3: CASSLQGANTGELFF
DNA: TGCGCCAGCAGCTTACAGGGGGCGAACACCGGGGAGCTGTTTTTT

D: TRBD1
size: .
J: TRBJ1-5
V: TRBV28
CDR3: CASSQGGSNQPQHF
DNA: TGTGCCAGCAGTCAGGGGGGGAGCAATCAGCCCCAGCATTTT

D: TRBD1
size: .
J: TRBJ1-2
V: TRBV7-8
CDR3: CASSLTGTGLNNYGYTF
DNA: TGTGCCAGCAGCCTAACCGGGACAGGACTTAATAACTATGGCTACACCTTC

D: TRBD2
size: .
J: TRBJ2-5
V: TRBV7-9
CDR3: CASSSSGGSIQETQYF
DNA: TGTGCCAGCAGTTCCAGCGGGGGGTCTATCCAAGAGACCCAGTACTTC

D: .
size: .
J: TRBJ2-7
V: TRBV6-1
CDR3: CASSEALRWGTPYEQYF
DNA: TGTGCCAGCAGTGAAGCGCTAAGGTGGGGAACCCCATACGAGCAGTACTTC

D: TRBD2
size: .
J: TRBJ2-3
V: TRBV2
CDR3: CASSSGTSTDTQYF
DNA: TGTGCCAGCAGCAGCGGGACTAGCACAGATACGCAGTATTTT

D: .
size: .
J: TRBJ2-5
V: TRBV10-1
CDR3: CASSDGGAETQYF
DNA: TGCGCCAGCAGTGACGGTGGGGCAGAGACCCAGTACTTC

D: .
size: .
J: TRBJ2-7
V: TRBV5-1
CDR3: CASRTETSSYEQYF
DNA: TGCGCCAGCAGAACAGAGACTAGCTCCTACGAGCAGTACTTC

D: .
size: .
J: TRBJ2-7
V: TRBV2
CDR3: CASAGSYEQYF
DNA: TGTGCCAGCGCGGGCTCCTACGAGCAGTACTTC

D: TRBD1
size: .
J: TRBJ1-5
V: TRBV28
CDR3: CASSLPGTGGRASNQPQHF
DNA: TGTGCCAGCAGTTTGCCCGGGACAGGGGGCCGTGCTAGCAATCAGCCCCAGCATTTT

D: .
size: .
J: TRBJ2-7
V: TRBV6-1
CDR3: CASSEGSSRSYEQYF
DNA: TGTGCCAGCAGTGAAGGGTCTAGCCGCTCCTACGAGCAGTACTTC

D: TRBD1
size: .
J: TRBJ1-4
V: TRBV7-2
CDR3: CASSWGTGNEKLFF
DNA: TGTGCCAGCAGCTGGGGGACAGGGAATGAAAAACTGTTTTTT

D: TRBD1
size: medium-sized
J: TRBJ2-1
V: TRBV2
CDR3: CASSEDTGGSQFF
DNA: TGTGCCAGCAGTGAAGATACAGGGGGCTCGCAGTTCTTC

D: TRBD1
size: .
J: TRBJ1-2
V: TRBV5-1
CDR3: CASSLLGQGAWGYTF
DNA: TGCGCCAGCAGCTTGCTCGGGCAGGGGGCTTGGGGCTACACCTTC

D: .
size: .
J: TRBJ2-1
V: TRBV30
CDR3: CAWAGVSSYNEQFF
DNA: TGTGCCTGGGCAGGGGTGAGCTCCTACAATGAGCAGTTCTTC

D: .
size: .
J: TRBJ2-2
V: TRBV5-6
CDR3: CASSWDPGSYTGELFF
DNA: TGTGCCAGCAGCTGGGATCCGGGAAGCTACACCGGGGAGCTGTTTTTT

D: TRBD1
size: .
J: TRBJ1-4
V: TRBV5-4
CDR3: CASSPELATGAYNEKLFF
DNA: TGTGCCAGCAGCCCGGAACTCGCGACAGGGGCATATAATGAAAAACTGTTTTTT

D: .
size: .
J: TRBJ2-7
V: TRBV5-8
CDR3: CASAQRATYEQYF
DNA: TGTGCCAGCGCCCAAAGGGCTACCTACGAGCAGTACTTC

D: TRBD2
size: .
J: TRBJ2-7
V: TRBV4-2
CDR3: CASSQAPPRGLASLYEQYF
DNA: TGTGCCAGCAGCCAAGCCCCCCCCCGGGGACTAGCGTCTCTTTACGAGCAGTACTTC

D: .
size: .
J: TRBJ1-1
V: TRBV4-1
CDR3: CASSIQGLGTEAFF
DNA: TGCGCCAGCAGCATTCAGGGACTAGGCACTGAAGCTTTCTTT

D: TRBD2
size: once
J: TRBJ2-1
V: TRBV4-3
CDR3: CASSQLRGGVNEQFF
DNA: TGCGCCAGCAGCCAACTCCGGGGGGGCGTGAATGAGCAGTTCTTC

D: .
size: .
J: TRBJ2-3
V: TRBV1
CDR3: CTSSQESGGVSTDTQYF
DNA: TGCACCAGCAGCCAAGAGAGCGGCGGGGTAAGCACAGATACGCAGTATTTT

D: .
size: .
J: TRBJ2-7
V: TRBV5-4
CDR3: CASSDLNSGRHYEQYF
DNA: TGTGCCAGCAGCGACCTAAATAGCGGTAGACACTACGAGCAGTACTTC

D: .
size: .
J: TRBJ2-2
V: TRBV5-1
CDR3: CASSLTGGSVNGELFF
DNA: TGCGCCAGCAGCTTAACGGGTGGGAGCGTGAACGGGGAGCTGTTTTTT

D: .
size: .
J: TRBJ1-4
V: TRBV10-3
CDR3: CAIRSREGNEKLFF
DNA: TGTGCCATCAGGTCAAGGGAGGGGAATGAAAAACTGTTTTTT

D: .
size: few
J: TRBJ1-4
V: TRBV5-1
CDR3: CASSPGGRLSTNEKLFF
DNA: TGCGCCAGCAGCCCCGGGGGGCGGCTTTCAACTAATGAAAAACTGTTTTTT

D: .
size: .
J: TRBJ1-2
V: TRBV2
CDR3: CASAILTTGLYGYTF
DNA: TGTGCCAGCGCCATTTTAACTACAGGCCTCTATGGCTACACCTTC

D: TRBD1
size: .
J: TRBJ2-5
V: TRBV7-9
CDR3: CASSFWVDRGQETQYF
DNA: TGTGCCAGCAGCTTTTGGGTCGACAGGGGACAAGAGACCCAGTACTTC

D: .
size: .
J: TRBJ2-1
V: TRBV5-1
CDR3: CASSNGVGSSYNEQFF
DNA: TGCGCCAGCAGCAATGGGGTCGGGTCCTCCTACAATGAGCAGTTCTTC

D: .
size: .
J: TRBJ1-5
V: TRBV19
CDR3: CASSRSGTASNQPQHF
DNA: TGTGCCAGTAGTAGATCCGGGACCGCGAGCAATCAGCCCCAGCATTTT

D: .
size: .
J: TRBJ1-1
V: TRBV7-9
CDR3: CASSFFPQLTEAFF
DNA: TGTGCCAGCAGCTTTTTTCCACAGTTAACTGAAGCTTTCTTT

D: TRBD2
size: .
J: TRBJ2-1
V: TRBV4-1
CDR3: CASSQGKTSDEQFF
DNA: TGCGCCAGCAGCCAAGGGAAGACTAGCGATGAGCAGTTCTTC